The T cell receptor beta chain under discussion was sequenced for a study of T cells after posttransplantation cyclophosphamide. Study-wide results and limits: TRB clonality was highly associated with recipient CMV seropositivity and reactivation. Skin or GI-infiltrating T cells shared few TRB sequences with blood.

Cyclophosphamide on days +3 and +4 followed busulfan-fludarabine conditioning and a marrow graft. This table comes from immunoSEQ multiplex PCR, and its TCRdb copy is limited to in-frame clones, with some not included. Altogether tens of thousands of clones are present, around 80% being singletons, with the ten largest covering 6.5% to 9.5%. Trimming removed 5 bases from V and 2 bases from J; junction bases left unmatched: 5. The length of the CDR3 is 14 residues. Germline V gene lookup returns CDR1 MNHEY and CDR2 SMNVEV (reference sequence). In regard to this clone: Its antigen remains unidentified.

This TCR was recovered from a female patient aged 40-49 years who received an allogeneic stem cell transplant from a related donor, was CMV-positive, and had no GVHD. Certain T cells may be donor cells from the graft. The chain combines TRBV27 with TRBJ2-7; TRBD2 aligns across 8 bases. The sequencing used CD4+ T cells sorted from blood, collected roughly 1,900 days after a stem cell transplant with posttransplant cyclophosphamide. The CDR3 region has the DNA TGTGCCAGCAGTGGGCGGGGGGCAGCCTACGAGCAGTACTTC. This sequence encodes CASSGRGAAYEQYF.